The 5 T cell receptor beta chains given below trace back to one sample, sequenced in a study of PD-1 blockade in classical Hodgkin lymphoma. Every patient was affected by relapse after autologous stem cell transplantation, while exposure to brentuximab vedotin was not uniform. TCRdb keeps only in-frame clones here, not all; method: immunoSEQ multiplex PCR. The repertoire includes 20,000 or so clones, around 75% of them detected once, and roughly 24% sits in the top ten. Specimen: peripheral blood mononuclear cells (PBMCs), collected at baseline. The receptors shown here come from a human donor with classical Hodgkin lymphoma.

The V call is TRBV28, the J call TRBJ1-2; no clear D gene. The germline V and J ends were trimmed by 5 bases and 3 bases, with 13 bases remaining between them. The V gene's germline CDR1 is MDHEN and CDR2 SYDVKM. The CDR3 runs 14 residues. The CDR3 DNA reads as TGTGCCAGCAGTCCTTATCGGAGAGACTATGGCTACACCTTC. As protein: CASSPYRRDYGYTF.

This chain connects TRBV7-6 to TRBJ2-7, with TRBD1 identical over 10 bases. V shed 5 bases, J shed 2 bases, and the junction held 9 bases outside the gene matches. The CDR3 is 16 residues long. Germline CDR1 and CDR2: SGHVS and FNYEAQ. The CDR3 loop is CASSPAGGTGAYEQYF. The CDR3 DNA follows: TGTGCCAGCAGCCCAGCCGGGGGGACAGGGGCCTACGAGCAGTACTTC.

The chain recombines TRBV7-9 with TRBJ2-7, with TRBD1 identical over 9 bases. The CDR3 runs to 13 residues. Germline CDR1 SEHNR, CDR2 FQNEAQ (reference sequence). The ends lost 5 bases at V and 5 bases at J; junction bases unmatched: 4. CDR3 DNA: TGTGCCAGCAGCCGGACAGGGGTGAACGAGCAGTACTTC. Protein: CASSRTGVNEQYF.

The rearrangement uses TRBV7-9 and TRBJ1-4; the match to TRBD1 covers 9 bases. This CDR3 comprises 17 residues. The junction had 10 bases not matched to a gene; V was cut back by 1 base and J by 7 bases. CDR1 is SEHNR, CDR2 FQNEAQ, per germline (reference sequence). CDR3 coding DNA: TGTGCCAGCAGCTTAGGAAGCATACAGGGGGCAGGTGAAAAACTGTTTTTT. It encodes CASSLGSIQGAGEKLFF.

This rearrangement joins TRBV29-1 to TRBJ2-7, with 7 bases matching TRBD2. The CDR3 is made up of 13 amino acids. The germline gives CDR1 SQVTM, CDR2 ANQGSEA. The trim removed 6 bases at V and 4 bases at J, leaving 9 bases unmatched. CDR3 DNA: TGCAGCGTCCGGGCGGGGGTCCGGTACGAGCAGTACTTC. It translates to CSVRAGVRYEQYF.